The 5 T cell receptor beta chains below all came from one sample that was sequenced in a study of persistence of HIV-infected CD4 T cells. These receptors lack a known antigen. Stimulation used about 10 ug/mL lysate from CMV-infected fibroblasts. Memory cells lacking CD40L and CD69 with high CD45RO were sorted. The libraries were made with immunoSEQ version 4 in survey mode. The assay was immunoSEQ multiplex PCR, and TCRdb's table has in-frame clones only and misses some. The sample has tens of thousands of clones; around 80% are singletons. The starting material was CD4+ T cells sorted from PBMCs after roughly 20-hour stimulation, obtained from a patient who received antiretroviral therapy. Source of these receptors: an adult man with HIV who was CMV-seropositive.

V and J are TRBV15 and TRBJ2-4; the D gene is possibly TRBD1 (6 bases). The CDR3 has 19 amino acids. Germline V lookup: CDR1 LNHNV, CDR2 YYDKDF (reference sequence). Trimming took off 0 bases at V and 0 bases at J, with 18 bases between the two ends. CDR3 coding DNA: TGTGCCACCAGCAGAGATAAGTGGGGGCCTGGTGCAGCCAAAAACATTCAGTACTTC. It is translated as CATSRDKWGPGAAKNIQYF.

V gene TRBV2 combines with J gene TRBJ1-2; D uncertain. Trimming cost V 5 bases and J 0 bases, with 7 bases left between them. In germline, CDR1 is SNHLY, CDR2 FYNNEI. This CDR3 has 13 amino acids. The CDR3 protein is CASSSGSNYGYTF. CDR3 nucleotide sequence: TGTGCCAGCAGTTCGGGTTCTAACTATGGCTACACCTTC.

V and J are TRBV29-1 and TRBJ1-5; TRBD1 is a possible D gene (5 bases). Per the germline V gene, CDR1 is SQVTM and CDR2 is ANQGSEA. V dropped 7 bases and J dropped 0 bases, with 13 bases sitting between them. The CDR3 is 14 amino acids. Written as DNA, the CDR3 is TGCAGCGCATCGACAGATCTTAGCAATCAGCCCCAGCATTTT. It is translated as CSASTDLSNQPQHF.

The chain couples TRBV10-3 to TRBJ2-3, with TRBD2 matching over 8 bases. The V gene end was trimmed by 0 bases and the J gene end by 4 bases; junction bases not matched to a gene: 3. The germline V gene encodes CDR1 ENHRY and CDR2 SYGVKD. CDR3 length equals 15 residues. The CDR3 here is CAISESTSASDTQYF. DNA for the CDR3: TGTGCCATCAGTGAGTCGACTAGCGCATCAGATACGCAGTATTTT.

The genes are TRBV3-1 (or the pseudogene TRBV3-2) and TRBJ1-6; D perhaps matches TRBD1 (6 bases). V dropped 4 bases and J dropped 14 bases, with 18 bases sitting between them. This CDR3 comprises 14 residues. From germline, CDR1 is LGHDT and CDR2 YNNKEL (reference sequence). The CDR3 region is CASSPDRRGSALHF. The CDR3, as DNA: TGTGCCAGCAGCCCTGACAGGAGGGGCTCCGCCCTCCACTTT.